This TCR beta chain was recorded in a study of preoperative IRX-2 immunotherapy in early breast cancer. The treatment here: preoperative locoregional IRX-2 cytokine immunotherapy. The V gene lost 5 bases and the J gene lost 4 bases, with 14 bases spanning the gap. The germline V gene has CDR1 SGHTA and CDR2 FQGNSA. The CDR3 loop spans 15 amino acids. Produced via immunoSEQ multiplex PCR; TCRdb's table is partial and in-frame only. The sample includes under 40,000 clones, 90% to 95% of them seen just once. The biological material was taken from a patient treated with IRX-2 immunotherapy. This rearrangement joins TRBV7-2 to TRBJ2-2; D is possibly TRBD1 or TRBD2 (5 bases each). This receptor was identified in a human donor with breast cancer. The CDR3 here is CASSLPGLFTGELFF. CDR3 in DNA: TGTGCCAGCAGCCTCCCGGGGCTATTCACCGGGGAGCTGTTTTTT.